These T cell receptor beta chains were read from a single sample in a study of cytomegalovirus exposure and HLA in healthy donors. This table comes from immunoSEQ multiplex PCR, and its TCRdb copy is limited to in-frame clones, with some not included. The sample table sets out under 85,000 clones. The sequenced sample was PBMCs. These receptor sequences come from a boy between 10 and 17 years old in good health and CMV-seronegative. CDR3s include the opening cysteine and the closing phenylalanine or tryptophan. Fields, in order: V gene, CDR3 length, D gene, J gene, CDR3 protein, CDR3 DNA. D genes are given only for firm matches.

v_call: TRBV25-1
cdr3_length: 17
d_call: NA
j_call: TRBJ1-1
cdr3_aa: CASSEWGGARDSTEAFF
cdr3_nt: TGTGCCAGCAGTGAATGGGGGGGGGCTCGGGATAGCACTGAAGCTTTCTTT

v_call: TRBV5-1
cdr3_length: 13
d_call: TRBD1
j_call: TRBJ1-6
cdr3_aa: CASNPQGDSPLHF
cdr3_nt: TGCGCCAGCAACCCGCAGGGGGATTCACCCCTCCACTTT

v_call: TRBV5-1
cdr3_length: 13
d_call: TRBD1
j_call: TRBJ1-2
cdr3_aa: CASSTETGVGYTF
cdr3_nt: TGCGCCAGCAGCACCGAGACAGGGGTAGGCTACACCTTC

v_call: TRBV5-6
cdr3_length: 17
d_call: TRBD2
j_call: TRBJ2-2
cdr3_aa: CASSLPGLARRTGELFF
cdr3_nt: TGTGCCAGCAGCCTCCCGGGACTAGCCAGGCGTACCGGGGAGCTGTTTTTT

v_call: TRBV6-1
cdr3_length: 14
d_call: NA
j_call: TRBJ2-7
cdr3_aa: CASSYRQSSYEQYF
cdr3_nt: TGTGCCAGCAGCTATCGACAGAGCTCCTACGAGCAGTACTTC

v_call: TRBV4-1
cdr3_length: 12
d_call: NA
j_call: TRBJ2-7
cdr3_aa: CASSHRTGEQYF
cdr3_nt: TGCGCCAGCAGCCACCGGACGGGAGAGCAGTACTTC

v_call: TRBV20-1
cdr3_length: 11
d_call: TRBD1
j_call: TRBJ1-5
cdr3_aa: CSAPIQGAQHF
cdr3_nt: TGCAGTGCGCCAATACAGGGGGCCCAGCATTTT

v_call: TRBV4-2
cdr3_length: 17
d_call: NA
j_call: TRBJ2-1
cdr3_aa: CASSQGGGGDSYNEQFF
cdr3_nt: TGTGCCAGCAGCCAAGGGGGCGGCGGGGACTCCTACAATGAGCAGTTCTTC

v_call: TRBV15
cdr3_length: 15
d_call: TRBD1
j_call: TRBJ2-7
cdr3_aa: CATSRGGNRGYEQYF
cdr3_nt: TGTGCCACCAGCAGAGGAGGAAACAGGGGTTACGAGCAGTACTTC

v_call: TRBV7-3
cdr3_length: 13
d_call: NA
j_call: TRBJ1-2
cdr3_aa: CASSPSQGYGYTF
cdr3_nt: TGTGCCAGCAGCCCATCACAGGGTTATGGCTACACCTTC

v_call: TRBV30
cdr3_length: 13
d_call: NA
j_call: TRBJ1-4
cdr3_aa: CAWSGEGGEKLFF
cdr3_nt: TGTGCCTGGAGCGGAGAGGGGGGGGAAAAACTGTTTTTT

v_call: TRBV10-3
cdr3_length: 12
d_call: NA
j_call: TRBJ2-7
cdr3_aa: CAILASSGEQYF
cdr3_nt: TGTGCCATCTTGGCTAGTTCTGGCGAGCAGTACTTC

v_call: TRBV19
cdr3_length: 14
d_call: NA
j_call: TRBJ1-3
cdr3_aa: CASRAGGSGNTIYF
cdr3_nt: TGTGCCAGTAGAGCGGGGGGCTCTGGAAACACCATATATTTT

v_call: TRBV14
cdr3_length: 16
d_call: NA
j_call: TRBJ2-3
cdr3_aa: CASSQETNLGAYTQYF
cdr3_nt: TGTGCCAGCAGCCAAGAAACAAATCTTGGGGCCTATACGCAGTATTTT

v_call: TRBV2
cdr3_length: 13
d_call: NA
j_call: TRBJ1-5
cdr3_aa: CASSGAFNQPQHF
cdr3_nt: TGTGCCAGCAGTGGGGCCTTCAATCAGCCCCAGCATTTT

v_call: TRBV5-4
cdr3_length: 15
d_call: NA
j_call: TRBJ2-2
cdr3_aa: CASSLGTSSSGELFF
cdr3_nt: TGTGCCAGCAGCCTAGGGACTTCGAGCTCCGGGGAGCTGTTTTTT

v_call: TRBV30
cdr3_length: 12
d_call: NA
j_call: TRBJ1-2
cdr3_aa: CAWRGGSRGYTF
cdr3_nt: TGTGCCTGGAGAGGAGGGTCTAGGGGCTACACCTTC

v_call: TRBV6-1
cdr3_length: 17
d_call: TRBD1
j_call: TRBJ1-3
cdr3_aa: CASSERDRGQGGNTIYF
cdr3_nt: TGTGCCAGCAGTGAAAGGGACAGGGGGCAAGGTGGAAACACCATATATTTT

v_call: TRBV6-1
cdr3_length: 14
d_call: NA
j_call: TRBJ1-2
cdr3_aa: CASSEEVPSYGYTF
cdr3_nt: TGTGCCAGCAGTGAAGAAGTACCTAGCTATGGCTACACCTTC

v_call: TRBV9
cdr3_length: 16
d_call: TRBD2
j_call: TRBJ2-2
cdr3_aa: CASSTGTSEHTGELFF
cdr3_nt: TGTGCCAGCAGCACCGGGACTAGCGAACACACCGGGGAGCTGTTTTTT

v_call: TRBV7-2
cdr3_length: 15
d_call: TRBD1
j_call: TRBJ1-2
cdr3_aa: CASSSTQGARFGYTF
cdr3_nt: TGTGCCAGCAGCTCTACACAGGGGGCGCGTTTTGGCTACACCTTC

v_call: TRBV7-7
cdr3_length: 14
d_call: NA
j_call: TRBJ2-7
cdr3_aa: CASSPGGSAYEQYF
cdr3_nt: TGTGCCAGCAGCCCCGGCGGGTCAGCCTACGAGCAGTACTTC

v_call: TRBV27
cdr3_length: 12
d_call: NA
j_call: TRBJ2-1
cdr3_aa: CASSSTGSEQFF
cdr3_nt: TGTGCCAGCAGTTCGACGGGAAGTGAGCAGTTCTTC

v_call: TRBV30
cdr3_length: 14
d_call: NA
j_call: TRBJ1-5
cdr3_aa: CAWRGSTGNQPQHF
cdr3_nt: TGTGCCTGGCGCGGGTCGACGGGCAATCAGCCCCAGCATTTT

v_call: TRBV7-9
cdr3_length: 16
d_call: TRBD1
j_call: TRBJ1-2
cdr3_aa: CASSLGGDRANYGYTF
cdr3_nt: TGTGCCAGCAGCTTAGGAGGGGACAGAGCTAACTATGGCTACACCTTC

v_call: TRBV5-6
cdr3_length: 11
d_call: NA
j_call: TRBJ1-2
cdr3_aa: CASSFGGDHTF
cdr3_nt: TGTGCCAGCAGCTTTGGAGGGGACCACACCTTC

v_call: TRBV5-8
cdr3_length: 16
d_call: NA
j_call: TRBJ1-6
cdr3_aa: CASSLTGTLNGSPLHF
cdr3_nt: TGTGCCAGCAGCTTAACCGGGACTTTAAATGGTTCACCCCTCCACTTT

v_call: TRBV9
cdr3_length: 16
d_call: NA
j_call: TRBJ1-1
cdr3_aa: CASSVRPGGLGTEAFF
cdr3_nt: TGTGCCAGCAGCGTGCGCCCTGGAGGGTTGGGCACTGAAGCTTTCTTT

v_call: TRBV30
cdr3_length: 12
d_call: NA
j_call: TRBJ2-7
cdr3_aa: CASHRAVGEQYF
cdr3_nt: TGTGCCTCGCACCGTGCGGTTGGGGAGCAGTACTTC

v_call: TRBV25-1
cdr3_length: 12
d_call: TRBD1
j_call: TRBJ1-2
cdr3_aa: CASTRTGTGYTF
cdr3_nt: TGTGCCAGCACGCGGACAGGGACTGGCTACACCTTC

v_call: TRBV6-1
cdr3_length: 12
d_call: NA
j_call: TRBJ1-2
cdr3_aa: CASSEADYGYTF
cdr3_nt: TGTGCCAGCAGTGAGGCGGACTATGGCTACACCTTC

v_call: TRBV30
cdr3_length: 15
d_call: TRBD2
j_call: TRBJ2-1
cdr3_aa: CAWSGGLADYNEQFF
cdr3_nt: TGTGCCTGGAGTGGAGGACTAGCGGACTACAATGAGCAGTTCTTC

v_call: TRBV7-2
cdr3_length: 16
d_call: NA
j_call: TRBJ1-5
cdr3_aa: CASSLGVGRVDQPQHF
cdr3_nt: TGTGCCAGCAGCTTAGGGGTGGGCAGGGTGGATCAGCCCCAGCATTTT

v_call: TRBV6-5
cdr3_length: 12
d_call: NA
j_call: TRBJ1-2
cdr3_aa: CASSYSRGGYTF
cdr3_nt: TGTGCCAGCAGTTACTCGAGAGGGGGCTACACCTTC

v_call: TRBV29-1
cdr3_length: 12
d_call: NA
j_call: TRBJ1-3
cdr3_aa: CSVGSAGNTIYF
cdr3_nt: TGCAGCGTTGGATCGGCTGGAAACACCATATATTTT

v_call: TRBV5-1
cdr3_length: 15
d_call: TRBD2
j_call: TRBJ2-3
cdr3_aa: CASSSLSGGASSQYF
cdr3_nt: TGCGCCAGCAGCTCGCTTAGCGGGGGGGCCAGTTCGCAGTATTTT

v_call: TRBV5-1
cdr3_length: 15
d_call: NA
j_call: TRBJ2-2
cdr3_aa: CASSLAAVKSGELFF
cdr3_nt: TGCGCCAGCAGCTTGGCAGCGGTCAAATCCGGGGAGCTGTTTTTT

v_call: TRBV27
cdr3_length: 14
d_call: NA
j_call: TRBJ1-5
cdr3_aa: CASSLGQKNQPQHF
cdr3_nt: TGTGCTAGCAGTTTAGGCCAAAAGAATCAGCCCCAGCATTTT

v_call: TRBV29-1
cdr3_length: 13
d_call: NA
j_call: TRBJ2-5
cdr3_aa: CSVDEGLGETQYF
cdr3_nt: TGCAGCGTTGATGAGGGTCTTGGAGAGACCCAGTACTTC

v_call: TRBV6-6
cdr3_length: 16
d_call: TRBD1
j_call: TRBJ1-3
cdr3_aa: CASQRTRDSHGNTIYF
cdr3_nt: TGTGCCAGCCAACGGACCCGGGACAGCCATGGAAACACCATATATTTT

v_call: TRBV30
cdr3_length: 13
d_call: TRBD2
j_call: TRBJ2-1
cdr3_aa: CAWSTSGGNEQFF
cdr3_nt: TGTGCCTGGTCGACTAGCGGGGGGAATGAGCAGTTCTTC

v_call: TRBV7-7
cdr3_length: 14
d_call: NA
j_call: TRBJ1-4
cdr3_aa: CASSRDRTNEKLFF
cdr3_nt: TGTGCCAGCAGCCGCGACAGAACTAATGAAAAACTGTTTTTT

v_call: TRBV7-2
cdr3_length: 16
d_call: NA
j_call: TRBJ2-5
cdr3_aa: CASSPMRGKGQETQYF
cdr3_nt: TGTGCCAGCAGCCCTATGAGGGGGAAGGGACAAGAGACCCAGTACTTC

v_call: TRBV5-1
cdr3_length: 13
d_call: TRBD1
j_call: TRBJ2-7
cdr3_aa: CASSPGQVVEQYF
cdr3_nt: TGCGCCAGCAGCCCCGGACAGGTGGTCGAGCAGTACTTC

v_call: TRBV9
cdr3_length: 13
d_call: NA
j_call: TRBJ2-5
cdr3_aa: CASSSAGGETQYF
cdr3_nt: TGTGCCAGCAGCAGTGCCGGAGGGGAGACCCAGTACTTC

v_call: TRBV27
cdr3_length: 17
d_call: TRBD1
j_call: TRBJ1-6
cdr3_aa: CASSSLRDRAYDSPLHF
cdr3_nt: TGTGCCAGCAGTTCTTTGAGGGACAGGGCTTACGATTCACCCCTCCACTTT

v_call: TRBV30
cdr3_length: 14
d_call: TRBD1
j_call: TRBJ2-2
cdr3_aa: CALRTGGYTGELFF
cdr3_nt: TGTGCCTTACGGACAGGGGGCTACACCGGGGAGCTGTTTTTT

v_call: TRBV29-1
cdr3_length: 10
d_call: NA
j_call: TRBJ1-1
cdr3_aa: CSVEGRGAFF
cdr3_nt: TGCAGCGTTGAGGGTCGGGGAGCTTTCTTT

v_call: TRBV28
cdr3_length: 16
d_call: TRBD1
j_call: TRBJ1-5
cdr3_aa: CASTGGTGGFNQPQHF
cdr3_nt: TGTGCCAGCACCGGAGGGACAGGGGGGTTCAATCAGCCCCAGCATTTT

v_call: TRBV30
cdr3_length: 13
d_call: NA
j_call: TRBJ1-5
cdr3_aa: CAWSVEGVQPQHF
cdr3_nt: TGTGCCTGGAGTGTAGAGGGGGTCCAGCCCCAGCATTTT

v_call: TRBV5-4
cdr3_length: 15
d_call: TRBD2
j_call: TRBJ2-7
cdr3_aa: CASSRGTSGSYEQYF
cdr3_nt: TGTGCCAGCAGCAGGGGGACTAGCGGGAGTTACGAGCAGTACTTC

v_call: TRBV15
cdr3_length: 16
d_call: NA
j_call: TRBJ1-5
cdr3_aa: CATSLGRQGLTQPQHF
cdr3_nt: TGTGCCACCAGCCTTGGAAGGCAGGGGCTAACTCAGCCCCAGCATTTT

v_call: TRBV6-1
cdr3_length: 14
d_call: NA
j_call: TRBJ1-4
cdr3_aa: CASSEYGGREKLFF
cdr3_nt: TGTGCCAGCAGTGAGTACGGAGGGAGGGAAAAACTGTTTTTT

v_call: TRBV4-1
cdr3_length: 16
d_call: NA
j_call: TRBJ1-1
cdr3_aa: CASSQKKSGGDTEAFF
cdr3_nt: TGCGCCAGCAGCCAAAAAAAATCCGGCGGGGACACTGAAGCTTTCTTT